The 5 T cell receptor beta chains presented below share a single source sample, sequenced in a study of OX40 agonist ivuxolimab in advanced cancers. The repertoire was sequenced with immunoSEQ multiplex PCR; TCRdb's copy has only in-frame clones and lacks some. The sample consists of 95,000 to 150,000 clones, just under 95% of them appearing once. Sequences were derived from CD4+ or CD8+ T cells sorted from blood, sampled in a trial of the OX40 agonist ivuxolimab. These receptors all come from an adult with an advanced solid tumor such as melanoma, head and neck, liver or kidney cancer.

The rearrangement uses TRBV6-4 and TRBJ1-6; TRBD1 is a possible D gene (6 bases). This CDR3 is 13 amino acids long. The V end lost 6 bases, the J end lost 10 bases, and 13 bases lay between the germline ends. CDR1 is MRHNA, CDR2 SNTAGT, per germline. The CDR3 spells CASSRDTESPLHF. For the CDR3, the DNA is TGTGCCAGCAGCCGGGACACGGAGTCACCCCTCCACTTT.

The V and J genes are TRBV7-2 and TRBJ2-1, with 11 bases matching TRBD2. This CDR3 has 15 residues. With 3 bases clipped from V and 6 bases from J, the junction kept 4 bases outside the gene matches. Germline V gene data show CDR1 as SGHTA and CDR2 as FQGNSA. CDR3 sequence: CASSFSGRAINEQFF. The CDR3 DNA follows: TGTGCCAGCAGCTTTAGCGGGAGGGCCATCAATGAGCAGTTCTTC.

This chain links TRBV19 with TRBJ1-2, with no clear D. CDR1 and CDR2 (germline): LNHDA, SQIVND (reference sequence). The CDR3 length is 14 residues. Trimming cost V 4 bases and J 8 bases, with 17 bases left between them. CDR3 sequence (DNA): TGTGCCAGTAGTAGTACACGGGGAATTTACGGCTACACCTTC. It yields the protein CASSSTRGIYGYTF.

The CDR3: CASSQGTGYNEQFF. CDR3 bases: TGTGCCAGCAGCCAGGGGACAGGGTACAATGAGCAGTTCTTC. The chain links TRBV7-2 to TRBJ2-1, with TRBD1 identical over 9 bases. The germline CDR1 and CDR2 sequences are SGHTA and FQGNSA. The CDR3 is 14 amino acids. After removal of 5 bases from V and 4 bases from J, the junction contained 3 bases not matched to a gene.

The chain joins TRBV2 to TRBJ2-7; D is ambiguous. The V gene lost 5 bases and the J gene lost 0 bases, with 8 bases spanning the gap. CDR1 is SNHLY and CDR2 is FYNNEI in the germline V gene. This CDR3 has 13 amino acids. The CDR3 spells CASSISGSYEQYF. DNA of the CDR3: TGTGCCAGCAGTATTAGTGGCTCCTACGAGCAGTACTTC.